This TCR beta chain appears in the sequencing data of a study of T cells after yellow fever vaccination. This clonotype was seen repeatedly, ten times or more. This CDR3 comprises 16 residues. Looked up from germline, CDR1 is MNHEY and CDR2 is SVGAGI. The V segment lost 2 bases and the J segment 3 bases; nucleotides outside the gene matches: 8. In TCRdb, the 5' RACE reads were re-called with MiXCR into one record per CDR3 protein. The sample lists around 13,000 distinct CDR3 sequences, 4% to 6% seen once, with 40% to 60% in the top ten. The sequencing here drew on PBMCs, either bulk or a sorted T-cell subset (CD4+, CD8+, memory, or dextramer-sorted; not recorded which), taken 45 days after the yellow fever booster vaccination. J is TRBJ2-7 and V is TRBV6-5, with 9 bases identical to TRBD2. The sequence derives from a man in his thirties or forties who received the YFV17D yellow fever vaccine. The CDR3 nucleotides read TGTGCCAGCAGTTACATCGTAGCGGGAGTGGTCTACGAGCAGTACTTC. Encoded protein: CASSYIVAGVVYEQYF.